This T cell receptor (beta chain) derives from a study of CD8 T cells in Susac syndrome. Study as a whole: The Susac syndrome patients were therapy-naive, on corticosteroids, or on intravenous immunoglobulin alone at blood draw.

RNA in amounts of roughly 0.5 to 1 ug was reverse transcribed with random hexamers. One entry per CDR3 protein results from TCRdb running MiXCR on the immunoSEQ multiplex PCR reads. The table has roughly 160,000 distinct CDR3 sequences, 95% to 97% seen once; the top ten hold 0.12%. V was pared by 0 bases and J by 2 bases, with 5 bases between. In germline, CDR1 is DFQATT, CDR2 SNEGSKA (reference sequence). This CDR3 contains 12 residues. The chain links TRBV20-1 to TRBJ2-7; no definite D call. The sequenced sample consisted of CD4+ T cells from PBMCs. The origin of this receptor is a human donor with Susac syndrome. The chain's CDR3 is CSARDLAYEQYF. The CDR3 DNA follows: TGCAGTGCTAGAGATTTGGCCTACGAGCAGTACTTC.